This is a list of T cell receptor beta chains from one sample in a study of somatic mutations in cytotoxic T cells in rheumatoid arthritis. Using immunoSEQ multiplex PCR, the repertoire was profiled, and TCRdb retains in-frame clones only, with some absent. The profile covers approximately 15,000 clones, with more than 60% appearing a single time and about 5% taken by the ten largest. Specimen: CD8+ T cells sorted from blood. These receptors all stem from an adult with rheumatoid arthritis. The CDR3 runs from the conserved cysteine through the conserved F or W. Fields, in order: V gene, J gene, clone size, D gene, CDR3 protein, CDR3 DNA. The D gene is left open where the match is weak. Clone sizes are given selectively: once, few, many, or a class where the clone is expanded.

TRBV9	TRBJ2-7	few	NA	CASSVGGGPQGGEQYF	TGTGCCAGCAGCGTAGGGGGGGGGCCCCAGGGTGGCGAGCAGTACTTC
TRBV29-1	TRBJ1-1	few	TRBD1	CSADRVLETEAFF	TGCAGCGCCGACAGGGTTTTGGAAACTGAAGCTTTCTTT
TRBV11-2	TRBJ1-5	NA	NA	CASSPKPNQPQHF	TGTGCCAGCAGCCCCAAGCCAAATCAGCCCCAGCATTTT
TRBV7-2	TRBJ2-3	NA	TRBD2	CASSSSGGTPDTQYF	TGTGCCAGCAGCTCTAGCGGGGGGACCCCAGATACGCAGTATTTT
TRBV30	TRBJ1-5	NA	NA	CAWSVEGMHQPQHF	TGTGCCTGGAGTGTAGAGGGGATGCATCAGCCCCAGCATTTT
TRBV9	TRBJ2-3	NA	NA	CASSVETPTDTQYF	TGTGCCAGCAGCGTAGAGACTCCCACAGATACGCAGTATTTT
TRBV7-6	TRBJ2-7	NA	NA	CASSLTRSYEQYF	TGTGCCAGCAGCTTAACTCGTTCCTACGAGCAGTACTTC
TRBV1	TRBJ2-4	NA	NA	CTSKGGGHLYF	TGCACCAGCAAAGGGGGGGGGCATTTGTACTTC
TRBV9	TRBJ2-5	NA	TRBD2	CASSVGRGGRETQYF	TGTGCCAGCAGCGTAGGACGGGGGGGCCGGGAGACCCAGTACTTC
TRBV7-9	TRBJ2-7	NA	TRBD1	CASSPRDSRSYEQYF	TGTGCCAGCAGCCCACGGGACAGCCGCTCCTACGAGCAGTACTTC
TRBV5-1	TRBJ1-1	once	NA	CASSPGGMNTEAFF	TGCGCCAGCAGCCCTGGCGGGATGAACACTGAAGCTTTCTTT
TRBV5-6	TRBJ1-1	medium-sized	NA	CASSLGGNTEAFF	TGTGCCAGCAGCTTGGGCGGAAACACTGAAGCTTTCTTT
TRBV5-1	TRBJ2-2	NA	TRBD1	CASSLSPHGTGGLTGELFF	TGCGCCAGCAGCTTGTCGCCCCACGGGACAGGGGGATTGACCGGGGAGCTGTTTTTT
TRBV6-1	TRBJ2-7	NA	NA	CASSEWRGSSYEQYF	TGTGCCAGCAGTGAGTGGCGGGGTTCCTCCTACGAGCAGTACTTC
TRBV7-9	TRBJ2-7	NA	TRBD1	CASSPRDRGYEQYF	TGTGCCAGCAGCCCTCGGGACAGGGGTTACGAGCAGTACTTC